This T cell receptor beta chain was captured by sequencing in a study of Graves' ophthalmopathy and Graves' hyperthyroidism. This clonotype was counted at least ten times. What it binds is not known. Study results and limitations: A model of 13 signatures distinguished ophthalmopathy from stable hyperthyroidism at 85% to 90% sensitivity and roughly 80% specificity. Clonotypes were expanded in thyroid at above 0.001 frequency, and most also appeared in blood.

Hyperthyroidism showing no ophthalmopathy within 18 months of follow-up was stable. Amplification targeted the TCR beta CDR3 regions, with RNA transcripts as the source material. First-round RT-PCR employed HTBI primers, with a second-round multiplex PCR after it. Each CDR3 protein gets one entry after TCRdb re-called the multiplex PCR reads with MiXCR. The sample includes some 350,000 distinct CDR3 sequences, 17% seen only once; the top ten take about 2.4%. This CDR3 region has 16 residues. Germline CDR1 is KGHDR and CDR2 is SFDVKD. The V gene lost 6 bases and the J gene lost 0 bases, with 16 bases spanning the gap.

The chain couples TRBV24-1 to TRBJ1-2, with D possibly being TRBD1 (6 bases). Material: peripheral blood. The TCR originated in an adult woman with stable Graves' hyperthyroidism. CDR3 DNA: TGTGCCACCAGTACGTCCGGGGACACCTCTAACTATGGCTACACCTTC. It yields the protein CATSTSGDTSNYGYTF.